This T cell receptor beta chain appears in the sequencing data of a study of CXCR3-negative and CXCR3-positive naive CD8 T cells. This CDR3 contains 15 residues. Germline V lookup: CDR1 SGHRS, CDR2 YFSETQ. The study made its TRB cDNA libraries by 5' RACE, adding UMI labels. One entry per CDR3 protein, without DNA, is what TCRdb gives after re-calling the 5' RACE reads. Here the sample table reports about 90,000 distinct CDR3 sequences. A note on this clonotype: Its antigen remains unidentified.

Study-wide results and limits: The study found comparably high diversity in both naive subsets and much lower diversity in memory CD8+ cells. Naive subsets did not differ in surface CD5, and the authors estimated TCR strength using properties of the TRB CDR3.

The material sequenced was naive CXCR3- CD8+ T cells from blood. Subset given: CD45RO-CCR7+CD27+CD95- naive CD8+ T cells lacking CXCR3 (TNR3-). The clonotype comes from a human donor in good health. Some clones in this sample may be carry-over from other donors' samples. V is TRBV5-1 and J is TRBJ2-7; no DNA is available, so the TRBD1 call from TCRdb remains unchecked. The CDR3 protein is CASSLEGGTIYEQYF.